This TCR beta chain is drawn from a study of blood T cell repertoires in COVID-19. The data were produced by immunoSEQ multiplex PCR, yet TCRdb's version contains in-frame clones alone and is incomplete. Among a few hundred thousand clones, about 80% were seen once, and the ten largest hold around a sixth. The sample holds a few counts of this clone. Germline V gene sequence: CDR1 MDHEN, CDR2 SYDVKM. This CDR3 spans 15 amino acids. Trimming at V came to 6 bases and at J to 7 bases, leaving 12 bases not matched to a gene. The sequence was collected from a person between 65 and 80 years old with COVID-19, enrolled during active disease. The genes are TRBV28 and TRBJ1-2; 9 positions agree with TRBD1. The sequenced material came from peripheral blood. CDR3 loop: CASRYPPGQGRGYTF. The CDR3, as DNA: TGTGCCAGCAGGTATCCCCCGGGACAGGGACGTGGCTACACCTTC.